This is a list of T cell receptor beta chains from one sample in a study of shared clonotypes between healthy human individuals. Libraries were prepared by immunoSEQ multiplex PCR; TCRdb keeps only in-frame clonotypes and omits some of them. This table has about 680,000 clones, 60% to 75% appearing once. What was sequenced was memory CD4+ T cells sorted from blood. Receptor source: a woman aged 30 to 39 in good health. CDR3s include the opening cysteine and the closing phenylalanine or tryptophan. Fields, in order: J gene, V gene, clone size, D gene, CDR3 DNA, CDR3 protein. D genes are given only for firm matches. Rows may omit the clone size; those that give it use once, few, many or a size class.

TRBJ1-2 | TRBV28 | once | . | TGTGCCAGCAGTTTACCTACCACCTGGGGTGGGAACCCTAACTATGGCTACACCTTC | CASSLPTTWGGNPNYGYTF
TRBJ1-1 | TRBV5-6 | . | . | TGTGCCAGCAGCTTATGGACGGCCAGGGGCACTGAAGCTTTCTTT | CASSLWTARGTEAFF
TRBJ2-1 | TRBV19 | . | . | TGTGCCAGTACCCCGGCGGGAACCTACAATGAGCAGTTCTTC | CASTPAGTYNEQFF
TRBJ1-1 | TRBV28 | . | TRBD1 | TGTGCCAGCAGTTTTGAACAGGGGGACTTTGAAGCTTTCTTT | CASSFEQGDFEAFF
TRBJ2-2 | TRBV5-1 | few | TRBD1 | TGCGCCAGCCGGACAGGGGATCGGGACACCGGGGAGCTGTTTTTT | CASRTGDRDTGELFF
TRBJ2-5 | TRBV28 | few | . | TGTGCCAGCAGTTGGGACTCGGTGCGGGAGACCCAGTACTTC | CASSWDSVRETQYF
TRBJ1-3 | TRBV6-5 | . | . | TGTGCCAGCAGTTACTCGATGCAGGGGGGAAACACCATATATTTT | CASSYSMQGGNTIYF
TRBJ1-2 | TRBV10-3 | . | . | TGTGCCATCAGTGAAGGGCGGGGGAGCTATGGCTACACCTTC | CAISEGRGSYGYTF
TRBJ1-5 | TRBV28 | few | TRBD1 | TGTGCCAGCAGCTACGTGGGACAGCTCAATCAGCCCCAGCATTTT | CASSYVGQLNQPQHF
TRBJ2-1 | TRBV7-9 | . | TRBD2 | TGTGCCAGCAGCTTAGGCGCGGGAGCCTACAATGAGCAGTTCTTC | CASSLGAGAYNEQFF
TRBJ2-1 | TRBV5-4 | . | . | TGTGCCAGCAGCCGGGACACACACAATGAGCAGTTCTTC | CASSRDTHNEQFF
TRBJ2-5 | TRBV7-6 | . | TRBD2 | TGTGCCAGCCCGGGAGCGGGGGGGGTGACCCAGTACTTC | CASPGAGGVTQYF
TRBJ1-3 | TRBV5-6 | . | . | TGTGCCAGCTCTCGGCAAGGGGCGCGAAACACCATATATTTT | CASSRQGARNTIYF
TRBJ1-2 | TRBV29-1 | few | TRBD1 | TGCAGCGTTGCAGGGGGCAGGGATGGCTACACCTTC | CSVAGGRDGYTF
TRBJ2-2 | TRBV19 | . | TRBD2 | TGTGCCAGCCAGAGGAGCGGGGGGATGAACACCGGGGAGCTGTTTTTT | CASQRSGGMNTGELFF
TRBJ1-4 | TRBV4-1 | . | . | TGCGCCAGCAGCCAAGTAGAGAGGACTAATGAAAAACTGTTTTTT | CASSQVERTNEKLFF
TRBJ1-2 | TRBV28 | . | TRBD1 | TGTGCCAGCAGTTTGCTTGGCAGGGGGGCGAGTGGCTACACCTTC | CASSLLGRGASGYTF
TRBJ2-3 | TRBV19 | few | TRBD2 | TGTGCCAGTAGTATTTATGGACTAGCGACCACGATAGATACGCAGTATTTT | CASSIYGLATTIDTQYF
TRBJ1-1 | TRBV27 | once | . | TGTGCCAGCATAAAATACAGACAAGGCACTGAAGCTTTCTTT | CASIKYRQGTEAFF
TRBJ2-1 | TRBV19 | once | TRBD2 | TGTGCCAGTAGTAGAACTAGCGGGAGGGCAAATGAGCAGTTCTTC | CASSRTSGRANEQFF
TRBJ1-4 | TRBV5-1 | . | . | TGCGCCAGCACCACGGAAGTCGGAAATGAAAAACTGTTTTTT | CASTTEVGNEKLFF
TRBJ1-5 | TRBV28 | . | TRBD1 | TGTGCCAGCCAACCGAGCACCGGGACAGAAACTTATAGCAATCAGCCCCAGCATTTT | CASQPSTGTETYSNQPQHF
TRBJ2-1 | TRBV4-1 | few | TRBD2 | TGCGCCAGCAGCCAAGACATAACTAGCGGGGTTCCCTACAATGAGCAGTTCTTC | CASSQDITSGVPYNEQFF
TRBJ2-2 | TRBV7-2 | . | . | TGTGCCAGCAGCTTCTGGATTGGCGGCACCGGGGAGCTGTTTTTT | CASSFWIGGTGELFF
TRBJ1-2 | TRBV5-1 | . | TRBD1 | TGCGCCAGCAGCCCGGGACAGGAGGTTGGAAACTATGGCTACACCTTC | CASSPGQEVGNYGYTF
TRBJ2-7 | TRBV27 | . | TRBD2 | TGTGCCAGCAGAACCCGGACTAGCGGGATCTACGAGCAGTACTTC | CASRTRTSGIYEQYF
TRBJ1-4 | TRBV5-1 | few | . | TGCGCCAGCAGCCGTTTTAGGGGAACAGGAGAAAAACTGTTTTTT | CASSRFRGTGEKLFF
TRBJ2-3 | TRBV28 | . | TRBD2 | TGTGCCAGCCTGGGGTACGCGGGAGACGGTGGCACAGATACGCAGTATTTT | CASLGYAGDGGTDTQYF
TRBJ2-1 | TRBV19 | . | . | TGTGCCAGTAGTATAGATGGTAGCGGACTCTACAATGAGCAGTTCTTC | CASSIDGSGLYNEQFF